One T cell receptor beta chain is described in this entry. Its antigen is undetermined. From germline, CDR1 is GTSNPN and CDR2 SVGIG (reference sequence). The CDR3 is made up of 11 amino acids. Unmatched junction bases numbered 3, after V lost 4 bases and J lost 6 bases. The data stem from a study of cytomegalovirus exposure and HLA in healthy donors. Study context: Unique TCRs numbering about 87 million, obtained from HLA-typed donors, made up an early data release. Findings and caveats of the study: Three CMV-associated chains proved CMV antigen-specific in vitro.

The primer mix had 60 Vbeta and 13 Jbeta primers. Some clones are missing from TCRdb's copy, which holds only in-frame ones; the method was immunoSEQ multiplex PCR. The sample contains roughly 160,000 clones, more than 65% of which appear only once. This clonotype originated in a man aged 25 to 45 in good health and CMV-seronegative. V and J are TRBV30 and TRBJ2-7; TRBD1 aligns across 7 bases. Material for sequencing was PBMCs. The CDR3 loop reads CAWTGGAEQYF. DNA of the CDR3: TGTGCCTGGACAGGGGGAGCCGAGCAGTACTTC.